These T cell receptor beta chains were read from a single sample in a study of blood T cells in healthy people across ages. TCRdb reanalysed the 5' RACE reads using MiXCR and keeps one entry per CDR3 protein. The sample yields fewer than 900,000 distinct CDR3 sequences, around 36% seen once. Sample: blood. Every receptor here comes from a man younger than 30 in good health. The CDR3 runs from the conserved cysteine through the conserved F or W. The D gene is left open where the match is weak. Clone size is not always given. Where it is, it says once, few, many or a class for expanded clones.

TRBJ2-3	NA	NA	TRBV7-2	TGTGCCAGCAGTTTCTACAGGGGGGGGGAATTAAAAGATACGCAGTATTTT	CASSFYRGGELKDTQYF
TRBJ2-3	NA	TRBD2	TRBV4-3	TGCGCCAGCAGCCAACACCCTGGGGCTAGCGGGACTTCAGATACGCAGTATTTT	CASSQHPGASGTSDTQYF
TRBJ2-1	NA	NA	TRBV5-1	TGCGCCAGCAGCTGGGTAGGGGACAATGAGCAGTTCTTC	CASSWVGDNEQFF
TRBJ1-2	NA	NA	TRBV4-3	TGCGCCAGCAGCCAAGTTCCGGTTGTCGGCTACACCTTC	CASSQVPVVGYTF
TRBJ1-1	NA	TRBD1	TRBV10-3	TGTGCCACTCAGACAGGGGTGAACACTGAAGCTTTCTTT	CATQTGVNTEAFF
TRBJ1-6	many	TRBD1	TRBV7-8	TGTGCCAGCAGCAAGGGACAGCGGAGCTCCTATAATTCACCCCTCCACTTT	CASSKGQRSSYNSPLHF
TRBJ2-7	NA	NA	TRBV10-3	TGTGTCACCACACCCACAGGGAACTACGAGCAGTACTTC	CVTTPTGNYEQYF
TRBJ2-3	NA	NA	TRBV6-2/TRBV6-3	TGTGCCAGCAGTACCCCTCGGGGGTCCACAGATACGCAGTATTTT	CASSTPRGSTDTQYF
TRBJ1-5	few	NA	TRBV20-1	TGCAGTGCTAGAGACTCTGGAGGGGCGCCCCAGCATTTT	CSARDSGGAPQHF
TRBJ2-2	NA	TRBD2	TRBV9	TGTGCCAGCAGCGCTAATGCGGGGGAGGGCACCGGGGAGCTGTTTTTT	CASSANAGEGTGELFF
TRBJ2-5	few	NA	TRBV12-3/TRBV12-4	TGTGCCAGCAGTTTAGGGGCTTTTTTGGGCGCAGCAATAGAGACCCAGTACTTC	CASSLGAFLGAAIETQYF
TRBJ2-5	NA	NA	TRBV15	TGTGCCACCAGCAGGTTGGTGGGGGGCCCTGGAGAGACCCAGTACTTC	CATSRLVGGPGETQYF
TRBJ2-5	few	NA	TRBV6-2/TRBV6-3	TGTGCCAGCAGTTACGAGGGGCCAGAGACCCAGTACTTC	CASSYEGPETQYF
TRBJ2-5	NA	NA	TRBV12-3/TRBV12-4	TGTGCCAGCAGGGGAGAAGAGCAGTACTTC	CASRGEEQYF
TRBJ1-1	NA	TRBD1	TRBV4-2	TGTGCCAGCAGCACCCGGGACAGGGGGCGGTTTGGGGACACTGAAGCTTTCTTT	CASSTRDRGRFGDTEAFF
TRBJ1-5	NA	NA	TRBV20-1	TGCAGTTGTGAGGGTATCGGGGTAAATCAGCCCCAGCATTTT	CSCEGIGVNQPQHF
TRBJ2-7	few	NA	TRBV12-3/TRBV12-4	TGTGCCAGCAGTTTGAGTCAGGGTTCCTACGAGCAGTACTTC	CASSLSQGSYEQYF
TRBJ2-2	NA	NA	TRBV10-3	TGTGCCATCAGTGACAGGGACACCGGGGAGCTGTTTTTT	CAISDRDTGELFF
TRBJ1-1	NA	NA	TRBV4-3	TGCGCCAGCAGCCTGAAGGTAGCGAACACTGAAGCTTTCTTT	CASSLKVANTEAFF
TRBJ1-1	NA	NA	TRBV7-9	TGTGCCAGCAGCTTAGCGGGGGGGCGAATGAACACTGAAGCTTTCTTT	CASSLAGGRMNTEAFF
TRBJ2-7	few	NA	TRBV7-9	TGTGCCAGCAGCACCCTCGGGACCCAAAGGGGCTACGAGCAGTACTTC	CASSTLGTQRGYEQYF
TRBJ2-1	NA	NA	TRBV11-1	TGTACCAGCAGCTCTTGGACGGACAATGAGCAGTTCTTC	CTSSSWTDNEQFF
TRBJ1-5	few	NA	TRBV4-1	TGCGCCAGCAGCCAAGGCCCGGGACGAAATCAGCCCCAGCATTTT	CASSQGPGRNQPQHF
TRBJ2-1	few	NA	TRBV7-9	TGTGCCAGCAGCTTAGGAGAAAGTGAGCAGTTCTTC	CASSLGESEQFF
TRBJ1-4	few	TRBD1	TRBV6-6	TGTGCCAGCAGTTACTCGGGACAGCGTAATGAAAAACTGTTTTTT	CASSYSGQRNEKLFF
TRBJ2-5	NA	TRBD2	TRBV7-2	TGTGCCAGCAGCTTAACGGGAGGGCCGATCGAGACCCAGTACTTC	CASSLTGGPIETQYF